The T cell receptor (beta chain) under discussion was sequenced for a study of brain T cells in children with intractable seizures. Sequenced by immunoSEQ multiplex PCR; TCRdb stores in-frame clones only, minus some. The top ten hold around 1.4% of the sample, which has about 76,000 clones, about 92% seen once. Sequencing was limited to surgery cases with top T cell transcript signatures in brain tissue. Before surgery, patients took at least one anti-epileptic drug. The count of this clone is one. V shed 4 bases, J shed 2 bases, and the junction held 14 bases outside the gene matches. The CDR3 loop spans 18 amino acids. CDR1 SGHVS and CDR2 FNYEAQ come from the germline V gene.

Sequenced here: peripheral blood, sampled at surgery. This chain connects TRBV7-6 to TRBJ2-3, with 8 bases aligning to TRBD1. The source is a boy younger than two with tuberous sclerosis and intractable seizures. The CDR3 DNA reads TGTGCCAGCAGCTCTCGACCGCAGGGGGCTAAAATCACAGATACGCAGTATTTT. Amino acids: CASSSRPQGAKITDTQYF. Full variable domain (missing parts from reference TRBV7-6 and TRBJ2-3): GAGVSQSPRYKVTKRGQDVALRCDPISGHVSLYWYRQALGQGPEFLTYFNYEAQQDKSGLPNDRFSAERPEGSISTLTIQRTEQRDSAMYRCASSSRPQGAKITDTQYFGPGTRLTVL.